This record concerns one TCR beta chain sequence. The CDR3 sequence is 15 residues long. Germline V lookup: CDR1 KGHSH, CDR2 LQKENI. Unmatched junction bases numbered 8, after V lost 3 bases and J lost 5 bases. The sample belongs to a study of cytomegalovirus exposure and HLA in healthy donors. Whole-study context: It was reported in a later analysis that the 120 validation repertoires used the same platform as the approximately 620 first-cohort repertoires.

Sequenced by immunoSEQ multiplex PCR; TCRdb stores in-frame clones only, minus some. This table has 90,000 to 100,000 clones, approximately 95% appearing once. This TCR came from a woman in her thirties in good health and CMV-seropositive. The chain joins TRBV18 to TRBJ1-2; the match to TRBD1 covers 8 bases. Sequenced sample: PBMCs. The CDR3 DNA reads TGTGCCAGCTCACCTCTCCAGGGGGCTGAGTATGGCTACACCTTC. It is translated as CASSPLQGAEYGYTF.